The 10 T cell receptor beta chains given below trace back to one sample, sequenced in a study of cytomegalovirus exposure and HLA in healthy donors. This PCR relied on a set of 60 Vbeta primers and 13 Jbeta primers. Clones were read by immunoSEQ multiplex PCR, and TCRdb kept only the in-frame ones, dropping some. The sample contains 100,000 to 150,000 clones, 81% of which appear only once. The sample taken for sequencing was PBMCs. The receptors shown here come from a man aged 18 to 29 in good health and CMV-seronegative.

J is TRBJ1-2 and V is TRBV15, with D possibly matching TRBD1 (6 bases). This CDR3 has 15 amino acids. Per the germline V gene, CDR1 is LNHNV and CDR2 is YYDKDF (reference sequence). Deletions cut 3 bases from V and 1 base from J, with 12 bases between. The CDR3 DNA reads as TGTGCCACCAGCAGCCATCGGACAGATAACTATGGCTACACCTTC. Protein: CATSSHRTDNYGYTF.

The rearrangement joins TRBV30 to TRBJ1-6; the match to TRBD1 covers 7 bases. CDR1 and CDR2 (germline): GTSNPN, SVGIG (reference sequence). The CDR3 contains 14 residues. Trimming at V came to 1 base and at J to 7 bases, leaving 4 bases not matched to a gene. CDR3 nucleotides: TGTGCCTGGAGTGAAACAGGGGCCAATTCACCCCTCCACTTT. Its translation is CAWSETGANSPLHF.

The chain recombines TRBV27 with TRBJ1-5; the D is unclear. V lost 2 bases to trimming and J lost 4 bases, with 9 bases between them. In germline, CDR1 is MNHEY, CDR2 SMNVEV (reference sequence). The CDR3 runs 14 residues. The chain's CDR3 is CASSLANRNQPQHF. The CDR3 DNA follows: TGTGCCAGCAGTTTAGCTAACCGGAATCAGCCCCAGCATTTT.

This chain joins TRBV11-2 and TRBJ2-2; D perhaps matches TRBD1 (6 bases). Trimming took 5 bases from V and 6 from J, leaving 16 bases between them. Looked up from germline, CDR1 is SGHAT and CDR2 is FQNNGV. This CDR3 contains 15 residues. CDR3 in amino acids: CASSPVRGPAGELFF. CDR3 bases: TGTGCCAGCAGCCCAGTCAGGGGCCCTGCCGGGGAGCTGTTTTTT.

The rearrangement links TRBV4-3 to TRBJ1-1, with D hard to call. The CDR3 is made up of 13 amino acids. Germline CDR1 reads LGHNA; CDR2 reads YSLEER. V lost 0 bases, J lost 7 bases, and 9 bases lay in between. The CDR3 spells CASSQDISVEAFF. Here the CDR3 DNA reads TGCGCCAGCAGCCAAGATATATCCGTTGAAGCTTTCTTT.

The chain links TRBV27 to TRBJ1-6, with D hard to call. The CDR3 runs to 14 residues. Trimming pared 9 bases from V and 10 bases from J, leaving 19 bases between. Germline values: CDR1 MNHEY, CDR2 SMNVEV (reference sequence). In DNA, the CDR3 is TGTGCCAGTGCAATCCGGGAGGTAGGGTCACCCCTCCACTTT. Residues: CASAIREVGSPLHF.

This clone was found once. The chain carries TRBV6-6 and TRBJ1-2; 7 bases map to TRBD1. Germline trimming cut 2 bases from V and 8 bases from J; bases unmatched to any gene: 2. The germline CDR1 and CDR2 sequences are MNHNY and SVGAGI (reference sequence). The CDR3 runs 12 residues. CDR3 sequence reads: CASSYRQGGYTF. The DNA for the CDR3 is TGTGCCAGCAGTTACAGACAGGGCGGCTACACCTTC.

CDR3: CASSIDLGGETQYF. CDR3 DNA: TGTGCCAGTAGTATAGATCTAGGAGGAGAGACCCAGTACTTC. The rearrangement joins TRBV19 to TRBJ2-5, with a weak D call TRBD2 (5 bases). V was clipped by 0 bases and J by 4 bases, with 9 bases between them. There are 14 residues in the CDR3. In germline, CDR1 is LNHDA, CDR2 SQIVND (reference sequence).

The V gene is TRBV27, the J gene TRBJ2-3; tentatively, D is TRBD1 (5 bases). Germline V gives CDR1 MNHEY, CDR2 SMNVEV (reference sequence). This CDR3 comprises 14 residues. The V and J ends lost 2 bases and 4 bases respectively, with 10 bases between them. CDR3 nucleotides: TGTGCCAGCAGTTTAAGGGGTTTGGCAGATACGCAGTATTTT. Its protein is CASSLRGLADTQYF.

The chain links TRBV21-1 to TRBJ2-1; the D call TRBD2 from the table was never checked on the DNA. TRBV21-1 is recorded as a pseudogene. The CDR3 runs 15 residues. As DNA, the CDR3 is TGTGCCAGCAGCAAACGGGGGGGCCCCTACAATGAGCAGTTCTTC. Encoded protein: CASSKRGGPYNEQFF.